This T cell receptor (beta chain) was found in a study of blood T cell repertoires in COVID-19 (dated by TCRdb to 2019 to 2021). Study-level background: Collaborator samples came from the United States, Italy and Spain and covered acute and convalescent phases of COVID-19. The material from the prospective study consisted of cDNA or gDNA derived from T cells, B-cell-depleted T cells, or PBMCs. The samples were drawn from two sources: the first 160 participants of the ongoing ImmuneRACE study, and 1,200 or so subjects contributed by 6 global collaborators. The repertoires were released in a freely available public database meant as a resource for research on the immune response to SARS-CoV-2. Where available, HLA class I and class II types were obtained from metadata supplied by the sample provider rather than from assay-based typing. Deeply sampled blood TCRbeta repertoires from subjects exposed to, actively infected with, or recovered from COVID-19 were included in the dataset. Sample metadata almost always included a de-identified subject ID, COVID-19 status, age in years and sex. What the authors observed across the whole study: The quantity of clinical and demographic metadata differed by source and by participant and was supplied without curation.

The CDR3 sequence holds 12 residues, the cysteine and phenylalanine included. Just the 36-base CDR3 DNA is kept, in frame starting at base 1. The germline V gene (reference sequence) sets CDR1 to MNHNY and CDR2 to SVGAGI. At the junction V is shortened by 5 bases and J by 5 bases, with 10 bases in between. At one collaborating source in Seattle, patients were enrolled during active infection and were followed longitudinally through the course of disease. Each collaborating institution followed its own protocols to collect whole blood in K2EDTA tubes. For TCRbeta analysis, collaborators shipped samples as frozen whole blood, isolated PBMCs, or DNA extracted from either of those sample types. TCRbeta CDR3 regions were amplified from genomic DNA using the immunoSEQ Assay, a bias-controlled multiplex PCR. The published analysis was carried out like this. Nucleated cell counts per sample were estimated from amplification of reference gene primers within the assay. To quantify the absolute abundance of each unique TCRbeta CDR3 rearrangement, sequence reads were collapsed and filtered. For each sample, productive Simpson clonality was calculated as the square root of Simpson's diversity index across productive rearrangements. TCRdb mirrors the immuneACCESS table, restricted to in-frame sequences. Some clones are absent from its copies; in checked studies, under half trace to an unresolved V gene, and the reason for the others is unknown. The DNA was the basis for D and trimming; V, J and clone size are from that table. The sample includes 68,000 or so clones, with roughly 87% observed a single time. The top ten constitute around 0.52% of the sample.

As for this clone: Its antigen remains unidentified. Per-nucleotide qualities are absent, and no much larger clonotype sits a single base away.

The material sequenced was peripheral blood. The receptor chain draws on TRBV6-6 and TRBJ2-7; the D gene identity is not certain. The source is a man aged 50 or older with COVID-19, enrolled during active disease. The CDR3 in this case is CASSGDVDEQYF. The nucleotides are TGTGCCAGCAGTGGAGATGTGGACGAGCAGTACTTC.